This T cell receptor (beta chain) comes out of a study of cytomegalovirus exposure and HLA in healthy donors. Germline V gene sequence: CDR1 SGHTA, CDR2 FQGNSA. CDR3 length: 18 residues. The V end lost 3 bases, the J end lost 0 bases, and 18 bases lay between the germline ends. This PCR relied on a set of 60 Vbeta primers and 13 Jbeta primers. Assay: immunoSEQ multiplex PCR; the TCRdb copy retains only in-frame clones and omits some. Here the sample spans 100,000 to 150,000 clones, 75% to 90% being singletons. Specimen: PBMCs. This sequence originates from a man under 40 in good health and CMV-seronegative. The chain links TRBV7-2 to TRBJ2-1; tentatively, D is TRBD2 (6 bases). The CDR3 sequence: CASSLEGVDASSYNEQFF. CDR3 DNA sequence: TGTGCCAGCAGCTTGGAGGGTGTGGATGCGAGCTCCTACAATGAGCAGTTCTTC.